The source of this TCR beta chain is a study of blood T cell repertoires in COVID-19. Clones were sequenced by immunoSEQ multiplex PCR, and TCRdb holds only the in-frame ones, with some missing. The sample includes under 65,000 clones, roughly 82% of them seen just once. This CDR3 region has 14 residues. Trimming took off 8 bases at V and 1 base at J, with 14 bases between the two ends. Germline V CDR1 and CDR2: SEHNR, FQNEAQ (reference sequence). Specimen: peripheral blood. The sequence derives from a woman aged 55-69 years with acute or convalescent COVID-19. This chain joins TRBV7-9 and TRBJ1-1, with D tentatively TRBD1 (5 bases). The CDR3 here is CASLGEGRNTEAFF. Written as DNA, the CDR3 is TGTGCCAGCCTCGGGGAGGGGAGGAACACTGAAGCTTTCTTT.